This is a list of T cell receptor beta chains from one sample in a study of CD8 T cells in ankylosing spondylitis. MiXCR, applied by TCRdb to the 5' RACE reads, yields one record per CDR3 protein. The sample contains around 340,000 distinct CDR3 sequences, roughly 20% of which appear only once. The sequencing sample was made of blood, either unsorted or a sorted T cell fraction (not recorded which). The receptors shown here come from a male donor with ankylosing spondylitis or in good health (not recorded which). Both conserved end residues are part of each CDR3. The D gene is left open where the match is weak. A clone size is listed for some rows: how often the clone was seen (once, few, many), or a class if it is expanded.

abundance: once; j_gene: TRBJ1-2; v_gene: TRBV5-1; d_gene: NA; CDR3nt: TGCGCCAGCAGCTTGGCACCAGGGGATGGCTACACCTTC; CDR3aa: CASSLAPGDGYTF
abundance: few; j_gene: TRBJ2-2; v_gene: TRBV28; d_gene: NA; CDR3nt: TGTGCCAGCAGTTTGGGGATCGGGGAGCTGTTTTTT; CDR3aa: CASSLGIGELFF
abundance: NA; j_gene: TRBJ2-3; v_gene: TRBV15; d_gene: NA; CDR3nt: TGTGCCACCAGCAGAGGAGAGGCTAGCGTCACAGATACGCAGTATTTT; CDR3aa: CATSRGEASVTDTQYF
abundance: NA; j_gene: TRBJ2-7; v_gene: TRBV5-1; d_gene: TRBD1; CDR3nt: TGCGCCAGCAGCTCGACAGGGACAGCCAGCTACGAGCAGTACTTC; CDR3aa: CASSSTGTASYEQYF
abundance: few; j_gene: TRBJ1-4; v_gene: TRBV12-3/TRBV12-4; d_gene: NA; CDR3nt: TGTGCCAGCAGTGCTAGGGCCGCAACTAATGAAAAACTGTTTTTT; CDR3aa: CASSARAATNEKLFF
abundance: many; j_gene: TRBJ2-3; v_gene: TRBV5-6; d_gene: TRBD2; CDR3nt: TGTGCCAGCAGCTTGGATCTAGCGGCCAACACAGATACGCAGTATTTT; CDR3aa: CASSLDLAANTDTQYF
abundance: few; j_gene: TRBJ2-7; v_gene: TRBV7-8; d_gene: NA; CDR3nt: TGTGCCAGCAGCGCAACGTTGGGGGGTTCTTACGAGCAGTACTTC; CDR3aa: CASSATLGGSYEQYF
abundance: NA; j_gene: TRBJ2-5; v_gene: TRBV5-1; d_gene: TRBD1; CDR3nt: TGCGCCAGCAGCCCGGGACAGTGGGTGGGACAAGAGACCCAGTACTTC; CDR3aa: CASSPGQWVGQETQYF
abundance: NA; j_gene: TRBJ2-5; v_gene: TRBV7-9; d_gene: NA; CDR3nt: TGTGCCAGCAGCTTAGCAGGGTTCGAGACCCAGTACTTC; CDR3aa: CASSLAGFETQYF
abundance: few; j_gene: TRBJ2-1; v_gene: TRBV29-1; d_gene: NA; CDR3nt: TGCAGCGTTGGGGGCAGGGGAGGGTACAATGAGCAGTTCTTC; CDR3aa: CSVGGRGGYNEQFF
abundance: few; j_gene: TRBJ1-5; v_gene: TRBV4-1; d_gene: NA; CDR3nt: TGCGCCAGCAGCCAAGTAGGGGGAATCAATCAGCCCCAGCATTTT; CDR3aa: CASSQVGGINQPQHF
abundance: NA; j_gene: TRBJ2-7; v_gene: TRBV21-1; d_gene: NA; CDR3nt: TGTGCCAGCAGCAAAGAAGGAGACAGGGCCCACGAGCAGTACTTC; CDR3aa: CASSKEGDRAHEQYF
abundance: NA; j_gene: TRBJ2-1; v_gene: TRBV19; d_gene: TRBD1; CDR3nt: TGTGCCAGTAGCTGGTCAGGGGGCGGTGAGCAGTTCTTC; CDR3aa: CASSWSGGGEQFF
abundance: few; j_gene: TRBJ2-7; v_gene: TRBV7-8; d_gene: NA; CDR3nt: TGTGCCAGCAGCCCGGGGACCCGCGTCTCCTACGAGCAGTACTTC; CDR3aa: CASSPGTRVSYEQYF
abundance: few; j_gene: TRBJ2-7; v_gene: TRBV10-3; d_gene: TRBD2; CDR3nt: TGTGCCATCAGTGAGTCCCTCTCGGGGGGATACGAGCAGTACTTC; CDR3aa: CAISESLSGGYEQYF
abundance: NA; j_gene: TRBJ2-3; v_gene: TRBV9; d_gene: TRBD1; CDR3nt: TGTGCCAGCAGCCTTCGGGACAGTGCCACAGATACGCAGTATTTT; CDR3aa: CASSLRDSATDTQYF
abundance: NA; j_gene: TRBJ1-1; v_gene: TRBV7-9; d_gene: TRBD1; CDR3nt: TGTGCCAGCAGCTTAGGACAGGGGGCATTGGCTGAAGCTTTCTTT; CDR3aa: CASSLGQGALAEAFF
abundance: NA; j_gene: TRBJ2-7; v_gene: TRBV4-1; d_gene: NA; CDR3nt: TGCGCCAGCAGCCAAGATCGCGGCGGAACCTACGAGCAGTACTTC; CDR3aa: CASSQDRGGTYEQYF
abundance: NA; j_gene: TRBJ2-5; v_gene: TRBV7-2; d_gene: NA; CDR3nt: TGTGCCAGCAGCTTAGGGTACTACCAAGAGACCCAGTACTTC; CDR3aa: CASSLGYYQETQYF
abundance: NA; j_gene: TRBJ1-1; v_gene: TRBV5-8; d_gene: TRBD1; CDR3nt: TGTGCCAGCAGCCCCCCACAGGGGGAGGTGGAAGCTTTCTTT; CDR3aa: CASSPPQGEVEAFF
abundance: few; j_gene: TRBJ1-4; v_gene: TRBV5-1; d_gene: NA; CDR3nt: TGCGCCAGCAGCTTGGTGGGGATTGAGTCTAGGGAAAAACTGTTTTTT; CDR3aa: CASSLVGIESREKLFF
abundance: few; j_gene: TRBJ2-7; v_gene: TRBV20-1; d_gene: NA; CDR3nt: TGCAGTGGGGCTTGGGGCGGTCGCGAGCAGTACTTC; CDR3aa: CSGAWGGREQYF
abundance: NA; j_gene: TRBJ2-5; v_gene: TRBV29-1; d_gene: TRBD1; CDR3nt: TGCAGCGTTGAAACCGGACAGGGAAAAGAGACCCAGTACTTC; CDR3aa: CSVETGQGKETQYF
abundance: few; j_gene: TRBJ1-3; v_gene: TRBV27; d_gene: NA; CDR3nt: TGTGCCAGCAGTCCCCGGGGGGTTGGAAACACCATATATTTT; CDR3aa: CASSPRGVGNTIYF
abundance: few; j_gene: TRBJ2-1; v_gene: TRBV5-6; d_gene: TRBD2; CDR3nt: TGTGCCAGCAGCTTGGCCTGGGGGGGAAATGAGCAGTTCTTC; CDR3aa: CASSLAWGGNEQFF
abundance: NA; j_gene: TRBJ1-1; v_gene: TRBV5-1; d_gene: TRBD1; CDR3nt: TGCGCCAGCAGCGCCCGACAGGGTATGAACACTGAAGCTTTCTTT; CDR3aa: CASSARQGMNTEAFF
abundance: NA; j_gene: TRBJ2-5; v_gene: TRBV5-6; d_gene: NA; CDR3nt: TGTGCCAGCAGCCCGAAGGACCTCGGGGAGACCCAGTACTTC; CDR3aa: CASSPKDLGETQYF
abundance: many; j_gene: TRBJ2-2; v_gene: TRBV9; d_gene: NA; CDR3nt: TGTGCCAGCAGCTACTTCCAGGGTAGCGGGGAGCTGTTTTTT; CDR3aa: CASSYFQGSGELFF
abundance: NA; j_gene: TRBJ2-3; v_gene: TRBV2; d_gene: TRBD2; CDR3nt: TGTGCCAGCAGTGAACCACTAGCGGGGGGGCCAGATACGCAGTATTTT; CDR3aa: CASSEPLAGGPDTQYF
abundance: few; j_gene: TRBJ1-1; v_gene: TRBV9; d_gene: NA; CDR3nt: TGTGCCAGCAGCGTAGGGCCGGGTGGCACTGAAGCTTTCTTT; CDR3aa: CASSVGPGGTEAFF
abundance: many; j_gene: TRBJ2-5; v_gene: TRBV12-3/TRBV12-4; d_gene: NA; CDR3nt: TGTGCCAGCAGCCAGACAGGATCCCAAGAGACCCAGTACTTC; CDR3aa: CASSQTGSQETQYF